The rows below give T cell receptor beta chains drawn from one sample of a study of CD4 T cells in relation to SARS-CoV-2 and coronaviruses. TCRdb's copy holds only in-frame clones and misses some; the assay was immunoSEQ multiplex PCR. The sample contains more than 20,000 clones, roughly 70% of which appear only once. These receptors lack a known antigen. Sequences were obtained from CD4+ T cells from PBMCs, cultured in vitro. The receptors were gathered from a human donor in good health. Each CDR3 is given with its conserved first and last residue. A D gene is named only where the DNA matches it firmly. Clone size is not always given. Where it is, it says once, few, many or a class for expanded clones.

v_gene	j_gene	abundance	d_gene	CDR3nt	CDR3aa
TRBV19	TRBJ2-7	.	.	TGTGCCAGTAGTTACGAGGCGGGGCGAGGCTACGAGCAGTACTTC	CASSYEAGRGYEQYF
TRBV6-5	TRBJ1-2	.	.	TGTGCCAGCAGTTACGGGGTCCCGGGAGATGGCTACACCTTC	CASSYGVPGDGYTF
TRBV7-2	TRBJ2-7	.	.	TGTGCCAGCAGCTTAAATTGGGCAGGCCTAGGGGCCTACGAGCAGTACTTC	CASSLNWAGLGAYEQYF
TRBV4-1	TRBJ2-7	.	.	TGCGCCAGCAGTCCCTCACCCCCTTACGAGCAGTACTTC	CASSPSPPYEQYF
TRBV6-2/TRBV6-3	TRBJ2-3	.	TRBD2	TGTGCCAGCAGTTATCCGGGACTAGCGGCCAGCACAGATACGCAGTATTTT	CASSYPGLAASTDTQYF
TRBV7-9	TRBJ1-4	.	TRBD1	TGTGCCAGCAGCCTAGGACAGGGGGGGGAAAAACTGTTTTTT	CASSLGQGGEKLFF
TRBV4-3	TRBJ1-2	.	.	TGCGCCAGCAGCCGGAGTTCAGGGACAACGTATGGCTACACCTTC	CASSRSSGTTYGYTF
TRBV2	TRBJ2-2	.	.	TGTGCCCTCTCACCCGGGACAATGAACACCGGGGAGCTGTTTTTT	CALSPGTMNTGELFF
TRBV5-4	TRBJ2-5	.	TRBD2	TGTGCCAGCAGTTTGACTAGCGGGAGGGGGGGAGAGACCCAGTACTTC	CASSLTSGRGGETQYF
TRBV19	TRBJ2-1	.	.	TGTGCCAGTAGTATCGGTCAGGTCTCCTACAATGAGCAGTTCTTC	CASSIGQVSYNEQFF
TRBV27	TRBJ2-2	few	.	TGTGCCAGCAGAGGACCGACCACCGGGGAGCTGTTTTTT	CASRGPTTGELFF
TRBV18	TRBJ2-3	.	TRBD2	TGTGCCAGCTCACTCGGCGGGAGTAGAGAAGATACGCAGTATTTT	CASSLGGSREDTQYF
TRBV7-6	TRBJ1-5	.	.	TGTGCCAGCAGCACACAGGGAGGTCAGCCCCAGCATTTT	CASSTQGGQPQHF
TRBV30	TRBJ1-4	.	.	TGTGCCTGGAGTAGCACGGTTAATGAAAAACTGTTTTTT	CAWSSTVNEKLFF
TRBV2	TRBJ2-3	.	TRBD2	TGTGCCAGCAGTGAAGGGCTAGCGGGGGGGCCTGGCACAGATACGCAGTATTTT	CASSEGLAGGPGTDTQYF
TRBV7-9	TRBJ2-1	.	TRBD2	TGTGCCAGCAGCCCCACTAGCGGAGCCTACAATGAGCAGTTCTTC	CASSPTSGAYNEQFF
TRBV24-1	TRBJ2-1	.	.	TGTGCCACCAGTGAGGGGGGGCCATCCTACAATGAGCAGTTCTTC	CATSEGGPSYNEQFF
TRBV7-2	TRBJ2-1	.	TRBD1	TGTGCCAGCAGCTTAGAAGCAGGGGGCGCCTACAATGAGCAGTTCTTC	CASSLEAGGAYNEQFF
TRBV3-1/TRBV3-2	TRBJ2-5	.	TRBD2	TGTGCCAGCACCCGGACTAGCGGATCTCAAGAGACCCAGTACTTC	CASTRTSGSQETQYF
TRBV10-1	TRBJ2-1	.	.	TGCGCCAGCAGTGAGCCAGGGGAAGGCAATGAGCAGTTCTTC	CASSEPGEGNEQFF
TRBV28	TRBJ2-6	.	TRBD2	TGTGCCAGCAGTCCAACCCCCGGACTAGCGGAGCTCTGGGCCAACGTCCTGACTTTC	CASSPTPGLAELWANVLTF
TRBV29-1	TRBJ2-3	.	.	TGCAGCGTTGAAGATCAGGGCCGTAGCACAGATACGCAGTATTTT	CSVEDQGRSTDTQYF
TRBV5-6	TRBJ2-7	few	TRBD2	TGTGCCAGCAGCGGCGGGGGGGGAGTTAGAACCGTCGAGCAGTACTTC	CASSGGGGVRTVEQYF
TRBV4-1	TRBJ2-1	once	TRBD2	TGCGCCAGCAGCAGTCCCCGGGACTACCCACTACAAGATGAGCAGTTCTTC	CASSSPRDYPLQDEQFF
TRBV19	TRBJ1-2	.	.	TGTGCCAGTACACAGGGATCCTATGGCTACACCTTC	CASTQGSYGYTF
TRBV6-2/TRBV6-3	TRBJ2-3	.	.	TGTGCCAGCAGTTACGACCCCGGGGACGGAAAGTATTTT	CASSYDPGDGKYF
TRBV5-6	TRBJ2-5	.	.	TGTGCCAGCAGCTTCAATGAGTACATCCAAGAGACCCAGTACTTC	CASSFNEYIQETQYF
TRBV30	TRBJ2-7	.	.	TGTGCCTGGAATGGTTTTGGCTCCTCCGACGAGCAGTACTTC	CAWNGFGSSDEQYF